These 23 T cell receptor beta chains share one sample of origin, sequenced in a study of T cell responses to AZD1222 COVID-19 vaccine. Profiling relied on immunoSEQ multiplex PCR, and the TCRdb table lists in-frame clones only, not all of them. The sample includes approximately 150,000 clones, under 95% seen only once; the top ten take under 6%. The material was peripheral blood, obtained 28 days after the second AZD1222 dose. All receptors derive from an adult who received the AZD1222 COVID-19 vaccine.

The rearrangement links TRBV29-1 to TRBJ1-2; 8 positions agree with TRBD1. The CDR3 extends over 15 amino acids. After removal of 3 bases from V and 2 bases from J, the junction contained 8 bases not matched to a gene. The germline gives CDR1 SQVTM, CDR2 ANQGSEA. The CDR3 sequence: CSVDLQGETNYGYTF. In nucleotides, the CDR3 is TGCAGCGTTGATCTACAGGGGGAAACGAACTATGGCTACACCTTC.

V usage is TRBV30 and J usage is TRBJ1-2; D might be TRBD1 (5 bases). The V end lost 7 bases, the J end lost 4 bases, and 13 bases lay between the germline ends. The germline V gene has CDR1 GTSNPN and CDR2 SVGIG (reference sequence). The CDR3 length is 12 residues. The CDR3 loop is CASTSGGYGYTF. The CDR3 bases are TGTGCCTCCACCTCGGGGGGCTATGGCTACACCTTC.

The V and J genes are TRBV28 and TRBJ2-7; D uncertain. The germline V and J ends were trimmed by 7 bases and 2 bases, with 15 bases remaining between them. The CDR3 length is 14 residues. From germline, CDR1 is MDHEN and CDR2 SYDVKM. CDR3 residues: CASNPATPTYEQYF. For the CDR3, the DNA is TGTGCCAGCAACCCGGCCACCCCTACCTACGAGCAGTACTTC.

The gene calls are TRBV4-3 and TRBJ1-1; the D is unclear. The germline V gene has CDR1 LGHNA and CDR2 YSLEER. Trimming stripped 3 bases from V and 2 bases from J, with 16 bases between. The CDR3 has 16 residues. DNA of the CDR3: TGCGCCAGCAGCCAGAACACCTGGTCCCCCAACACTGAAGCTTTCTTT. This codes for CASSQNTWSPNTEAFF.

The gene calls are TRBV4-2 and TRBJ2-1, with D uncertain. V lost 0 bases and J 9 bases, leaving 12 bases between the germline ends. Germline CDR1 and CDR2: LGHNA and YNFKEQ. This CDR3 region has 14 residues. The CDR3 loop reads CASSQDARDIEQFF. The CDR3 DNA reads as TGTGCCAGCAGCCAAGACGCTAGAGACATTGAGCAGTTCTTC.

The chain recombines TRBV10-3 with TRBJ2-1, with TRBD2 matching 13 bases. CDR1 and CDR2 from the germline V gene are ENHRY and SYGVKD. With 0 bases clipped from V and 1 base from J, the junction kept 9 bases outside the gene matches. The CDR3 is 20 amino acids. CDR3 in DNA: TGTGCCATCAGTGAGTCGGGGACTAGCGGGATGAGGGGTTCCTACAATGAGCAGTTCTTC. Its protein product is CAISESGTSGMRGSYNEQFF.

This clone has only one observation. The chain employs TRBV4-1 and TRBJ1-3, with a weak D call TRBD1 (5 bases). Germline CDR1 reads MGHRA; CDR2 reads YSYEKL. There are 17 residues in the CDR3. V lost 0 bases and J 3 bases, leaving 15 bases between the germline ends. DNA for the CDR3: TGCGCCAGCAGCCAAGAGACAGACCGCTTGAGTGGAAACACCATATATTTT. It is translated as CASSQETDRLSGNTIYF.

The rearrangement joins TRBV6-8 to TRBJ1-3; unclear D gene. The germline gives CDR1 MNHGY, CDR2 SAAAGT. CDR3 size: 14 residues. V was shortened by 2 bases and J by 2 bases, with 7 bases between the two germline ends. Here the CDR3 reads CASSYGQTGNTIYF. In DNA form, the CDR3 reads TGTGCCAGCAGTTACGGGCAAACTGGAAACACCATATATTTT.

The chain couples TRBV4-1 to TRBJ2-2, with 9 nucleotides matching TRBD2. CDR1 MGHRA and CDR2 YSYEKL come from the germline V gene. With 0 bases clipped from V and 7 bases from J, the junction kept 9 bases outside the gene matches. The CDR3 runs 17 residues. CDR3 DNA: TGCGCCAGCAGCCAAGATCGAGGGACTAGCTACAGCGGGGAGCTGTTTTTT. It codes for CASSQDRGTSYSGELFF.

The genes are TRBV7-9 and TRBJ1-2, with D possibly matching TRBD1 (6 bases). With 5 bases removed from V and 9 bases from J, the gap between germline ends came to 22 bases. Germline V gene lookup returns CDR1 SEHNR and CDR2 FQNEAQ (reference sequence). CDR3 length: 15 amino acids. CDR3 in amino acids: CASSIPRGGLGRYTF. The DNA for the CDR3 is TGTGCCAGCAGCATCCCGCGCGGGGGGCTTGGACGCTACACCTTC.

This chain joins TRBV7-3 and TRBJ2-7; a possible D gene is TRBD1 (5 bases). V was trimmed by 3 bases and J by 6 bases, leaving 9 bases between them. The CDR3 spans 12 residues. Germline V gene data show CDR1 as SGHTA and CDR2 as FQGTGA. DNA for the CDR3: TGTGCCAGCAGCTTCCAGGGCGGCGAGCAGTACTTC. It specifies CASSFQGGEQYF. Filled out from reference TRBV7-3 and TRBJ2-7, the complete variable domain reads GAGVSQTPSNKVTEKGKYVELRCDPISGHTALYWYRQSLGQGPEFLIYFQGTGAADDSGLPNDRFFAVRPEGSVSTLKIQRTERGDSAVYLCASSFQGGEQYFGPGTRLTVT.

The chain is built from TRBV19 and TRBJ1-5, with D unclear. V lost 0 bases and J lost 9, with 9 bases in between. CDR1 and CDR2 from the germline V gene are LNHDA and SQIVND (reference sequence). The CDR3 loop spans 13 amino acids. CDR3 nucleotides: TGTGCCAGTAGTATAGATCGAAGGGCGCCCCAGCATTTT. It is translated as CASSIDRRAPQHF. Filled out from reference TRBV19 and TRBJ1-5, the complete variable domain reads DGGITQSPKYLFRKEGQNVTLSCEQNLNHDAMYWYRQDPGQGLRLIYYSQIVNDFQKGDIAEGYSVSREKKESFPLTVTSAQKNPTAFYLCASSIDRRAPQHFGDGTRLSIL.

The V gene is TRBV18, the J gene TRBJ1-2; D is possibly TRBD1 (5 bases). CDR1 and CDR2 from the germline V gene are KGHSH and LQKENI. V shed 3 bases and J shed 5 bases, with 10 bases lying between them. The CDR3 spans 13 residues. For the CDR3, the DNA is TGTGCCAGCTCACCCGGGACTTTTTATGGCTACACCTTC. Amino acid sequence: CASSPGTFYGYTF. The entire variable domain, with the rest obtained from reference TRBV18 and TRBJ1-2, is as follows: NAGVMQNPRHLVRRRGQEARLRCSPMKGHSHVYWYRQLPEEGLKFMVYLQKENIIDESGMPKERFSAEFPKEGPSILRIQQVVRGDSAAYFCASSPGTFYGYTFGSGTRLTVV.

The V gene is TRBV4-1, the J gene TRBJ2-7; D possibly corresponds to TRBD1 (5 bases). The CDR3 spans 14 residues. Germline values: CDR1 MGHRA, CDR2 YSYEKL. The V end was cut by 6 bases, the J end by 3 bases, with 15 bases between. The CDR3 is CASRPGIFGYEQYF. The CDR3 DNA follows: TGCGCCAGCAGACCAGGGATTTTTGGCTACGAGCAGTACTTC.

The chain uses TRBV6-1 and TRBJ2-2, with 9 bases aligning to TRBD1. The CDR3 consists of 16 residues. V shed 1 base, J shed 2 bases, and the junction held 2 bases outside the gene matches. In germline, CDR1 is MNHNS, CDR2 SASEGT. The CDR3 sequence: CASSEGTGVNTGELFF. In nucleotides, the CDR3 is TGTGCCAGCAGTGAAGGGACAGGGGTCAACACCGGGGAGCTGTTTTTT.

This rearrangement joins TRBV7-9 to TRBJ2-7, with D possibly being TRBD2 (6 bases). CDR3 length: 13 residues. The V gene's germline CDR1 is SEHNR and CDR2 FQNEAQ (reference sequence). Deletions cut 3 bases from V and 6 bases from J, with 12 bases between. CDR3 region: CASSLEGTLEQYF. The CDR3 DNA is TGTGCCAGCAGCTTGGAGGGAACCCTCGAGCAGTACTTC.

The chain carries TRBV9 and TRBJ1-1, with TRBD1 identical over 7 bases. Trimming cost V 7 bases and J 9 bases; bases outside gene matches: 12. The CDR3 contains 13 residues. Looked up from germline, CDR1 is SGDLS and CDR2 is YYNGEE. CDR3 DNA: TGTGCCAGCCAACCCCTAAGACAGGGAAAAGCTTTCTTT. This codes for CASQPLRQGKAFF.

The chain combines TRBV7-2 with TRBJ1-1; D unclear. Trimming took 1 base from V and 4 from J, leaving 7 bases between them. This CDR3 region has 13 residues. Germline CDR1 SGHTA, CDR2 FQGNSA. The chain's CDR3 is CASSLVRGTEAFF. CDR3 nucleotide sequence: TGTGCCAGCAGCTTAGTCCGAGGCACTGAAGCTTTCTTT. The whole variable domain, filled in from reference TRBV7-2 and TRBJ1-1, reads GAGVSQSPSNKVTEKGKDVELRCDPISGHTALYWYRQSLGQGLEFLIYFQGNSAPDKSGLPSDRFSAERTGGSVSTLTIQRTQQEDSAVYLCASSLVRGTEAFFGQGTRLTVV.

The rearrangement uses TRBV18 and TRBJ1-1; weak D call: TRBD1 (5 bases). The V gene's germline CDR1 is KGHSH and CDR2 LQKENI. Trimming took 0 bases from V and 11 from J, leaving 13 bases between them. This CDR3 has 13 residues. The CDR3 sequence: CASSPPEKGLAFF. The CDR3 nucleotides read TGTGCCAGCTCACCACCGGAAAAGGGGTTGGCTTTCTTT. Supplemented by reference TRBV18 and TRBJ1-1, the full variable domain reads NAGVMQNPRHLVRRRGQEARLRCSPMKGHSHVYWYRQLPEEGLKFMVYLQKENIIDESGMPKERFSAEFPKEGPSILRIQQVVRGDSAAYFCASSPPEKGLAFFGQGTRLTVV.

This clone showed up just once. The CDR3 DNA sequence: TGCGCCAGCAGCGGGGCACAGACGAGCACAGATACGCAGTATTTT. Protein product: CASSGAQTSTDTQYF. V usage is TRBV5-1 and J usage is TRBJ2-3; weak D call: TRBD1 (5 bases). Germline lookup yields CDR1 SGHRS and CDR2 YFSETQ. The V gene lost 4 bases and the J gene lost 0 bases, with 12 bases spanning the gap. This CDR3 spans 15 amino acids.

The V gene is TRBV18, the J gene TRBJ2-1; 9 bases agree with TRBD2. Germline CDR1 KGHSH, CDR2 LQKENI. This CDR3 is built from 17 residues. The V segment lost 0 bases and the J segment 2 bases; nucleotides outside the gene matches: 5. The CDR3: CASSPPTSGITYNEQFF. CDR3 DNA sequence: TGTGCCAGCTCACCACCGACTAGCGGAATAACCTACAATGAGCAGTTCTTC.

The chain joins TRBV19 to TRBJ2-1; TRBD2 aligns across 10 bases. The trim removed 4 bases at V and 4 bases at J, leaving 10 bases unmatched. The CDR3 contains 17 residues. Germline CDR1 LNHDA, CDR2 SQIVND (reference sequence). The DNA for the CDR3 is TGTGCCAGTAGTACGCCCTATAGTAGCGGGAGGTACAATGAGCAGTTCTTC. Its protein is CASSTPYSSGRYNEQFF.

The chain is built from TRBV29-1 and TRBJ1-4, with a tentative D call TRBD1 (5 bases). The CDR3 is 14 amino acids. The V gene lost 6 bases and the J gene lost 6 bases, with 17 bases spanning the gap. The V gene's germline CDR1 is SQVTM and CDR2 ANQGSEA. CDR3 amino acids: CSVASRGGDEKLFF. CDR3 DNA: TGCAGCGTGGCCTCTCGTGGGGGGGATGAAAAACTGTTTTTT. Drawing the rest from reference TRBV29-1 and TRBJ1-4, the complete variable domain is SAVISQKPSRDICQRGTSLTIQCQVDSQVTMMFWYRQQPGQSLTLIATANQGSEATYESGFVIDKFPISRPNLTFSTLTVSNMSPEDSSIYLCSVASRGGDEKLFFGSGTQLSVL.